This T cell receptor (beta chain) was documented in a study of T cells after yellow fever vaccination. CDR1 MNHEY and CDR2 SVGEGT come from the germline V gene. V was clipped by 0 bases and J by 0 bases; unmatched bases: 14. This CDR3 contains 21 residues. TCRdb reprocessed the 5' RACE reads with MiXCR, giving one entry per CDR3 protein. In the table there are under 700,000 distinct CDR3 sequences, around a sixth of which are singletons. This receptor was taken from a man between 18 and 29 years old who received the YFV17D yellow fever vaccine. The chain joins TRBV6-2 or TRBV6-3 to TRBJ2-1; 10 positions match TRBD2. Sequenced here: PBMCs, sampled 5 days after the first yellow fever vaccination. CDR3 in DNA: TGTGCCAGCAGTTACTCGACTAAGGTAGCGGGGGGCCGGAGCTCCTACAATGAGCAGTTCTTC. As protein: CASSYSTKVAGGRSSYNEQFF.